The T cell receptor (beta chain) described here comes from a study of cytomegalovirus exposure and HLA in healthy donors. Produced via immunoSEQ multiplex PCR; TCRdb's table is partial and in-frame only. The data contain roughly 230,000 clones, about 90% of them singletons. V shed 1 base, J shed 5 bases, and the junction held 5 bases outside the gene matches. The CDR3 consists of 14 residues. Germline values: CDR1 LNHDA, CDR2 SQIVND (reference sequence). Input material: PBMCs. This receptor was obtained from a woman aged 25 to 45 in good health and CMV-seronegative. This rearrangement joins TRBV19 to TRBJ2-7; 7 nucleotides align to TRBD2. In DNA, the CDR3 is TGTGCCAGTAGTATAGGTGGGAGGGCCGACGAGCAGTACTTC. Protein: CASSIGGRADEQYF.